These T cell receptor beta chains were read from a single sample in a study of identical twins. TCRdb reprocessed the 5' RACE reads with MiXCR, giving one entry per CDR3 protein. The sample consists of 1.5 million to 2 million distinct CDR3 sequences, under 35% of them appearing once. The sequenced sample consisted of cord blood. All receptors derive from a newborn girl in good health. Both conserved end residues are part of each CDR3. The D gene is left open where the match is weak. Only part of the rows carry a size: once, few, many, or a class if the clone is expanded.

V: TRBV5-4
size: NA
D: NA
J: TRBJ1-1
DNA: TGTGCCAGCAGCTTACCCGGGGTGGGGAACACTGAAGCTTTCTTT
CDR3: CASSLPGVGNTEAFF

V: TRBV5-5
size: NA
D: NA
J: TRBJ2-7
DNA: TGTGCCAGCAGCTTGGACCGATGGGAGGGGGCTGCAACCTACGAGCAGTACTTC
CDR3: CASSLDRWEGAATYEQYF

V: TRBV3-1
size: few
D: TRBD2
J: TRBJ2-7
DNA: TGTGCCAGCAGCCAAGGGGCTAGCGGGAGAACAGCCGAGCAGTACTTC
CDR3: CASSQGASGRTAEQYF

V: TRBV6-6
size: many
D: NA
J: TRBJ2-5
DNA: TGTGCCAGCAGTTACTATGGGGAGACCCAGTACTTC
CDR3: CASSYYGETQYF

V: TRBV5-1
size: few
D: TRBD1
J: TRBJ2-1
DNA: TGCGCCAGCAGCTTTGGGGGCCGGACAGGGGATTTCAATGAGCAGTTCTTC
CDR3: CASSFGGRTGDFNEQFF

V: TRBV6-5
size: NA
D: NA
J: TRBJ1-1
DNA: TGTGCCAGCAGTTCCCTCGCCCCAGGTTGCGCTTTCTTT
CDR3: CASSSLAPGCAFF

V: TRBV7-9
size: few
D: NA
J: TRBJ2-6
DNA: TGTGCCAGCAGCTCAAAATCCGGGGCCAACGTCCTGACTTTC
CDR3: CASSSKSGANVLTF

V: TRBV4-1
size: few
D: TRBD2
J: TRBJ2-1
DNA: TGCGCCAGCAGCCAACTAGCGGGCCTCAATGAGCAGTTCTTC
CDR3: CASSQLAGLNEQFF

V: TRBV6-6
size: few
D: TRBD2
J: TRBJ2-3
DNA: TGTGCCAGCAGTGGGGACGGGACTAGGAATCGAAATACGCAGTATTTT
CDR3: CASSGDGTRNRNTQYF

V: TRBV7-8
size: few
D: NA
J: TRBJ2-1
DNA: TGTGCCAGCAGCTCTTTTAGATTGGGGAATGAGCAGTTCTTC
CDR3: CASSSFRLGNEQFF

V: TRBV29-1
size: many
D: TRBD1
J: TRBJ1-1
DNA: TGCAGCGTGACAGGGGAGAACACTGAAGCTTTCTTT
CDR3: CSVTGENTEAFF

V: TRBV20-1
size: NA
D: TRBD2
J: TRBJ2-3
DNA: TGCAGTGCTCGATGGGTTCGGCGGGAGGGCACAGATACGCAGTATTTT
CDR3: CSARWVRREGTDTQYF

V: TRBV27
size: many
D: NA
J: TRBJ1-2
DNA: TGTGCCAGCAGCTTAGAGGGAAGGGGCTATGGCTACACCTTC
CDR3: CASSLEGRGYGYTF

V: TRBV11-2
size: NA
D: NA
J: TRBJ2-1
DNA: TGTGCCAGCAGCTTATCCCCACAGATTGAGCAGTTCTTC
CDR3: CASSLSPQIEQFF

V: TRBV7-8
size: few
D: TRBD2
J: TRBJ2-7
DNA: TGTGCCAGCAGCTTAGGGACTAGCCTAAGCCGCTCCTACGAGCAGTACTTC
CDR3: CASSLGTSLSRSYEQYF

V: TRBV5-1
size: few
D: TRBD2
J: TRBJ2-1
DNA: TGCGCCAGCAGCTTTTTTTTTAGCGGGAGGGCCGATGAGCAGTTCTTC
CDR3: CASSFFFSGRADEQFF

V: TRBV6-5
size: NA
D: NA
J: TRBJ1-2
DNA: TGTGCCAGCAGTTATCGAGGTCATCACTATGGCTACACCTTC
CDR3: CASSYRGHHYGYTF

V: TRBV6-1
size: few
D: TRBD2
J: TRBJ2-3
DNA: TGTGCCAGCAGTGCATTAGCGGGGGCCCCCACAGATACGCAGTATTTT
CDR3: CASSALAGAPTDTQYF

V: TRBV12-3/TRBV12-4
size: NA
D: NA
J: TRBJ1-1
DNA: TGTGCCAGCAGCCCTGATACAGGATTGAACACTGAAGCTTTCTTT
CDR3: CASSPDTGLNTEAFF

V: TRBV29-1
size: few
D: NA
J: TRBJ1-1
DNA: TGCAGCGCCGGGCTAGCTTTCTTT
CDR3: CSAGLAFF

V: TRBV27
size: many
D: TRBD1
J: TRBJ2-7
DNA: TGTGCCAGCAGTTTATGGACAGGGGGCTCCTACGAGCAGTACTTC
CDR3: CASSLWTGGSYEQYF

V: TRBV12-3/TRBV12-4
size: few
D: TRBD2
J: TRBJ2-7
DNA: TGTGCCAGCAGTTTCATGGGGACTAGCGTCTACGAGCAGTACTTC
CDR3: CASSFMGTSVYEQYF